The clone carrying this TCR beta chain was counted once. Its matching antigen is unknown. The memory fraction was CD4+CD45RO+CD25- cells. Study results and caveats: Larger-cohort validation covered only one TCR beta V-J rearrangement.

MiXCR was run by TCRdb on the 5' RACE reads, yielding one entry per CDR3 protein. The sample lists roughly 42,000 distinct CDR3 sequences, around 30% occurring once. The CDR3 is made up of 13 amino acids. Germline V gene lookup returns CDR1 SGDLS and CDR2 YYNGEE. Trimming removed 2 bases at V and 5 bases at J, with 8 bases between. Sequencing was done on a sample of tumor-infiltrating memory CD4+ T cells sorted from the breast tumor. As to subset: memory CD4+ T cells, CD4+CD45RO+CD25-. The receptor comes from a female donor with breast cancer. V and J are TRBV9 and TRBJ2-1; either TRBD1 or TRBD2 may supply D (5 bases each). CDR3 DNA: TGTGCCAGCAGCGTTGGGGGAAACAATGAGCAGTTCTTC. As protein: CASSVGGNNEQFF. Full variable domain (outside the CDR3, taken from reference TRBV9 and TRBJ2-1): DSGVTQTPKHLITATGQRVTLRCSPRSGDLSVYWYQQSLDQGLQFLIQYYNGEERAKGNILERFSAQQFPDLHSELNLSSLELGDSALYFCASSVGGNNEQFFGPGTRLTVL.